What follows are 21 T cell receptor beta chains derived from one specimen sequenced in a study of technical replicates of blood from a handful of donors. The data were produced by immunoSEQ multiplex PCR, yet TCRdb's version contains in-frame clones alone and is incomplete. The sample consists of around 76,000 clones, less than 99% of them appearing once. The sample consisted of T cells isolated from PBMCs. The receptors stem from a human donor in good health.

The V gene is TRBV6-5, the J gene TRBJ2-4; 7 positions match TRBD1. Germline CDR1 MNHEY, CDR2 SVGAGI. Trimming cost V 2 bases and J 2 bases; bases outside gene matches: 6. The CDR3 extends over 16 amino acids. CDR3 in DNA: TGTGCCAGCAGTTACGGGCCGACAGGGTCCAAAAACATTCAGTACTTC. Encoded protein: CASSYGPTGSKNIQYF.

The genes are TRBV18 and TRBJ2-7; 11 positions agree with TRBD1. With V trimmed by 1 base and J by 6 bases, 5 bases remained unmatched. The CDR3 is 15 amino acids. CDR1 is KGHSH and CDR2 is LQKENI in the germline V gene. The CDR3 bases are TGTGCCAGCTCACCACTGGGACAGGGGGATATCGAGCAGTACTTC. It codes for CASSPLGQGDIEQYF.

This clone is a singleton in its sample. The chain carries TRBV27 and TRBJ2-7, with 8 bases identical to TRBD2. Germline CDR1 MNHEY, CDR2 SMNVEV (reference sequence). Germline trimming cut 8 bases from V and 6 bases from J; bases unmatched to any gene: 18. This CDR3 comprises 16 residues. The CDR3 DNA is TGTGCCAGCGGTTATTGGGCGGGGACTAGGAGTCGCGAGCAGTACTTC. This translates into CASGYWAGTRSREQYF.

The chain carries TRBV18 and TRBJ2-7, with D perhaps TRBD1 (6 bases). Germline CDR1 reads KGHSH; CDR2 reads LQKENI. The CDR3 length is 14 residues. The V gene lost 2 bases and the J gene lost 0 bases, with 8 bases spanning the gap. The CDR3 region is CASSPGTSSYEQYF. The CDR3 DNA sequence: TGTGCCAGCTCACCAGGGACAAGCTCCTACGAGCAGTACTTC.

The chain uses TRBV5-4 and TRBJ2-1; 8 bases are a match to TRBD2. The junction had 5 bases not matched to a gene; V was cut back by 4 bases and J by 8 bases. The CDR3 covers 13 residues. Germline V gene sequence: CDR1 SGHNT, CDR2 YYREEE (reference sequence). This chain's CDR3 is CASSALTSDEQFF. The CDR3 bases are TGTGCCAGCAGCGCTCTGACTAGCGATGAGCAGTTCTTC.

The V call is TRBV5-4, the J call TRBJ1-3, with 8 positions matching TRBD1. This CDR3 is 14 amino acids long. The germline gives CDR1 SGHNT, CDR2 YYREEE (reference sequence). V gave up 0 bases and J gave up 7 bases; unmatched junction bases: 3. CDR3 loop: CASSLGQGANTIYF. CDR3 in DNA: TGTGCCAGCAGCTTGGGGCAGGGGGCGAACACCATATATTTT.

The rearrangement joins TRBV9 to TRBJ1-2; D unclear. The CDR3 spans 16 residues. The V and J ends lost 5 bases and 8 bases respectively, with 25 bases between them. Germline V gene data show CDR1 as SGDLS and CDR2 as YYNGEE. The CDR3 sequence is CASSDSAGRALGGYTF. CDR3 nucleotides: TGTGCCAGCAGTGATAGCGCCGGGCGGGCCCTAGGAGGCTACACCTTC.

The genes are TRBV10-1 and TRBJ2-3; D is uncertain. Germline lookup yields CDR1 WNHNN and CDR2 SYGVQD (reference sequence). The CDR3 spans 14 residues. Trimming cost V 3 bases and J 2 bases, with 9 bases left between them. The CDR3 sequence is CASSELLSTDTQYF. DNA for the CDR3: TGCGCCAGCAGTGAACTACTTTCCACAGATACGCAGTATTTT.

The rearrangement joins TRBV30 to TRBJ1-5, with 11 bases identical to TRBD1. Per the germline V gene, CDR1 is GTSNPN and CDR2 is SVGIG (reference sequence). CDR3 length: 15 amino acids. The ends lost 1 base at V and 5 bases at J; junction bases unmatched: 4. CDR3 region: CAWSAWTGGDQPQHF. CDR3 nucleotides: TGTGCCTGGAGTGCCTGGACAGGGGGCGATCAGCCCCAGCATTTT.

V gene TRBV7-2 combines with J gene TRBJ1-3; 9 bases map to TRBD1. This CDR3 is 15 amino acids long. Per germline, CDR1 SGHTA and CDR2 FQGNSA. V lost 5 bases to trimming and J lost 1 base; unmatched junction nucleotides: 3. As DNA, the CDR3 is TGTGCCAGCAGCCTAGGACAGGGGTCTGGAAACACCATATATTTT. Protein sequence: CASSLGQGSGNTIYF.

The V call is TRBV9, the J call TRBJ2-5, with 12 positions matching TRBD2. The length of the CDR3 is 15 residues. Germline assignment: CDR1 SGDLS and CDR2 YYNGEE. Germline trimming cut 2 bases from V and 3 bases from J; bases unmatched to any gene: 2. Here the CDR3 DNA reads TGTGCCAGCAGCGTCCGACTAGCGGGAGAAGAGACCCAGTACTTC. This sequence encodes CASSVRLAGEETQYF.

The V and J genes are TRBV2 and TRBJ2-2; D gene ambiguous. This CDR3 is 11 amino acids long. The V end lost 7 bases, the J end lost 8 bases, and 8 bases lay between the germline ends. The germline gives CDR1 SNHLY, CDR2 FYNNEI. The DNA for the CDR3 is TGTGCCAGCACGGTTACGGGGGAGCTGTTTTTT. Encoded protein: CASTVTGELFF. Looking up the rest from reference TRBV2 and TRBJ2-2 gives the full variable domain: EPEVTQTPSHQVTQMGQEVILRCVPISNHLYFYWYRQILGQKVEFLVSFYNNEISEKSEIFDDQFSVERPDGSNFTLKIRSTKLEDSAMYFCASTVTGELFFGEGSRLTVL.

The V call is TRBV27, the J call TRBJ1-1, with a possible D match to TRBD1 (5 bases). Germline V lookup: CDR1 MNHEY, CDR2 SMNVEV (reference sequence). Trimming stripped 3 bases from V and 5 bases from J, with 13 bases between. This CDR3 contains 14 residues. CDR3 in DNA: TGTGCCAGCAGTTTGCTCGCAGGGAGGACTGAAGCTTTCTTT. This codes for CASSLLAGRTEAFF.

The CDR3 protein is CASSLDGIGTDTQYF. CDR3 sequence (DNA): TGTGCCAGCAGCTTAGACGGGATCGGGACAGATACGCAGTATTTT. V is TRBV13 and J is TRBJ2-3; weak D call: TRBD2 (5 bases). This CDR3 is 15 amino acids long. From germline, CDR1 is PRHDT and CDR2 FYEKMQ (reference sequence). V was shortened by 1 base and J by 3 bases, with 11 bases between the two germline ends.

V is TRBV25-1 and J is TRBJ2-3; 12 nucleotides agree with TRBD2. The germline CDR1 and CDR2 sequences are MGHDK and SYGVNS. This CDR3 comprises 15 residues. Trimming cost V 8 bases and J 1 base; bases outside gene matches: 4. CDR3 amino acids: CASGGLAGRTDTQYF. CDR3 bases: TGTGCCAGCGGCGGACTAGCGGGGCGCACAGATACGCAGTATTTT.

This chain's CDR3 is CASSFGASYNEQFF. In DNA, the CDR3 is TGTGCCAGCAGCTTTGGGGCTTCTTACAATGAGCAGTTCTTC. The chain has TRBV11-3 and TRBJ2-1; TRBD1 might be the D (5 bases). The CDR3 contains 14 residues. Germline assignment: CDR1 SGHNT and CDR2 YENEEA. V was shortened by 3 bases and J by 4 bases, with 10 bases between the two germline ends.

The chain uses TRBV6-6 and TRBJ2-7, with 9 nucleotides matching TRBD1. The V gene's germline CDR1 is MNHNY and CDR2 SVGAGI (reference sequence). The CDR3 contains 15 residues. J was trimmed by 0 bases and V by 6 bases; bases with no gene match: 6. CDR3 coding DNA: TGTGCCAGCAGAGCCGGGACAGGGAGCTCCTACGAGCAGTACTTC. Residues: CASRAGTGSSYEQYF.

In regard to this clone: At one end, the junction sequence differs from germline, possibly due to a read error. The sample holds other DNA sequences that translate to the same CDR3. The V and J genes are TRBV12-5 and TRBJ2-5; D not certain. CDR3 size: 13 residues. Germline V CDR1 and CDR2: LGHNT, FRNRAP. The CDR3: CASGLAVQETQYF. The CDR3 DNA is TGCGCTAGTGGTTTGGCCGTCCAAGAGACCCAGTACTTC.

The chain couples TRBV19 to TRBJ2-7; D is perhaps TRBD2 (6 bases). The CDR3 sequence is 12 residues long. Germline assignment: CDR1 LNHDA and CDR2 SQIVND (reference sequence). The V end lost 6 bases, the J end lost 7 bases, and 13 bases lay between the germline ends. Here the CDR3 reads CASSIGGREQYF. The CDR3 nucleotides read TGTGCCAGTAGCATCGGGGGAAGGGAGCAGTACTTC.

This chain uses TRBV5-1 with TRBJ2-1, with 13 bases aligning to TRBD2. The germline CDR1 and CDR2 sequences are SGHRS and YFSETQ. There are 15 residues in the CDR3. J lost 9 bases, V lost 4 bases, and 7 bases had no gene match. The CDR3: CASSPGTSGKGEQFF. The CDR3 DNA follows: TGCGCCAGCAGCCCTGGGACTAGCGGGAAAGGTGAGCAGTTCTTC.

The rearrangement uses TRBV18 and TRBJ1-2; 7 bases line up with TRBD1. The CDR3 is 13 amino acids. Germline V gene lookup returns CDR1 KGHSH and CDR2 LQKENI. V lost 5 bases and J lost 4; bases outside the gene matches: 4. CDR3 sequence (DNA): TGTGCCAGCTCAGACAGGGCCTTCTATGGCTACACCTTC. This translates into CASSDRAFYGYTF.